Sequencing of this T cell receptor beta chain was carried out in a study of tumor-infiltrating T cells and Merkel cell polyomavirus (dated by TCRdb to the late 2010s). Turning to the overall study: In Merkel cell carcinoma patients, the study examined CD8+ T cells specific for the Merkel cell polyomavirus KLL epitope. Most of the whole-tumor samples were 25-micron curls sectioned from formalin-fixed, paraffin-embedded tissue blocks. Varied, non-standardized therapies, including chemotherapy, radiation and immunotherapies, were received by the patients. Patients came in at different disease stages and had a median follow-up of around 2.8 years, ranging from 1.1 to 6.0 years. TRB sequencing was performed on KLL-tetramer-sorted cells from blood or tumor-infiltrating lymphocytes in 14 to 15 samples, as well as on some 12 matched whole-tumor samples. Across the study, one tumor sample was a frozen nodal tumor digest and one was a flash-frozen core biopsy of a metastasis. The paper as a whole reports these results and caveats: Because only a single viral epitope was studied, T cells directed against other Merkel cell polyomavirus epitopes were not captured. The small sample size of the study (n of about 11 patients) is recognized as a limitation. KLL-specific TRB repertoires were found to be diverse and largely private, with only one public clonotype, shared by two patients, identified among some 400 unique sequences. A significant MCC-specific survival advantage (P = 0.0051) was associated with a greater number of unique KLL-specific clonotypes in tumors (roughly 5-120 vs 0-3). Significantly improved MCC-specific survival was associated with a higher intratumoral fraction of KLL-specific T cells (roughly 1.8-18% versus about 0-0.15%).

A remark on this clone: The antigen it recognizes is unknown. Base-call qualities are not available, and no considerably larger clone is one nucleotide away.

Libraries were made using the immunoSEQ multiplex PCR assay. Adaptive Biotechnologies (Seattle, WA) carried out genomic DNA extraction, TRB sequencing and normalization. On the study's bioinformatics: Clonality was calculated as one minus the Shannon entropy of productive TRB sequences, normalized by log2 of unique productive sequences. To identify KLL-specific clonotypes in tumors, TCRbeta CDR3 amino acid sequences were matched against the sequences from the tetramer-sorted sample of each patient. The table was pulled from immuneACCESS by TCRdb, which kept in-frame rearrangements only. Such tables lose some clones; where checked, under half of the loss comes from unresolved V genes, and the rest has no known cause. The V and J calls and clone size were taken over from that table, and D and trimming were inferred from the DNA. This sample is represented by about 25,000 clones; 70% to 90% of them were singletons. The biggest ten clones account for about 2.9% of the sample.

By immunohistochemistry, the tumors of all patients showed robust positive staining for Merkel cell polyomavirus Large T antigen. Eleven to twelve Merkel cell carcinoma patients were included, each with robust KLL-tetramer+ populations (above 0.04% of CD8+ T cells) in blood and/or cultured TIL. Every patient was Caucasian, and patient ages ranged from roughly 50 to 85 years, with a median of roughly 62 years. For patients with unknown primaries who presented with nodal disease, or in cases where primary tissue was insufficient, lymph node tumors were analyzed. V ends up 6 bases short and J 9 bases short, with an unmatched junction base count of 10. The CDR3 covers 15 residues, taking in both the cysteine and the phenylalanine. The DNA shown is the 45-base CDR3, in frame from base 1. The germline V gene encodes CDR1 MNHEY and CDR2 SMNVEV (reference sequence).

Sequencing was carried out using lymph node tissue. The sequence joins TRBV27 to TRBJ1-6, and TRBD1 matches 8 of the central bases. The sequence was obtained from a man aged 45-65 years with Merkel cell carcinoma. The nucleotide sequence is given as TGTGCCAGCAGACCCCGGGGCAGGGGGCGTTCACCCCTCCACTTT. It translates as CASRPRGRGRSPLHF.